This T cell receptor beta chain was observed in a study of PD-L1 blockade in urothelial cancer. Turning to the study itself: The year 2014 saw patients start atezolizumab, 1,200 mg intravenously every 3 weeks. Blood analyses occurred 3 weeks (second dose) and 6 weeks post treatment start. Blood samples had a median of 141,255 T cells, some 83,000 unique TCRs, and clonality roughly 0.08.

Germline lookup yields CDR1 MNHNY and CDR2 SVGAGI (reference sequence). CDR3 length equals 13 residues. Trimming took 6 bases from V and 4 from J, leaving 13 bases between them. This sample's time point: pretreatment peripheral blood. Sequencing used immunoSEQ multiplex PCR; TCRdb keeps in-frame clones, though not all of them. Of around 100,000 clones in the sample, about nine tenths were seen once. The clonotype comes from a man aged 60 to 75 with urothelial cancer. The material was PBMCs, obtained around atezolizumab (anti-PD-L1) treatment. The V gene is TRBV6-6, the J gene TRBJ2-7; D is unresolved. In DNA, the CDR3 is TGTGCCAGCAGGAGCGTGGTTGGTTACGAGCAGTACTTC. Its translation is CASRSVVGYEQYF.